The 14 T cell receptor beta chains given below trace back to one sample, sequenced in a study of response to subunit inactivated influenza vaccine. TCRdb itself ran the RT-PCR reads through MiXCR, one entry per CDR3 protein. Seen here are 630,000 or so distinct CDR3 sequences, 15% to 19% observed once, and the top ten hold under 14%. This material consisted of PBMCs from blood, taken about 13 days after vaccination. The receptors shown here come from a man aged 50 to 59 who received an inactivated influenza vaccine.

This clonotype was observed a handful of times. The V gene is TRBV10-3, the J gene TRBJ1-6, with D maybe TRBD1 (5 bases). Germline V gene sequence: CDR1 ENHRY, CDR2 SYGVKD. V lost 10 bases to trimming and J lost 6 bases, with 19 bases between them. The CDR3 is made up of 15 amino acids. As DNA, the CDR3 is TGTGCCACCGTGGAGGGGACGGGACTTAATTCACCCCTCCACTTT. This encodes CATVEGTGLNSPLHF.

This clonotype appeared a few times. J is TRBJ2-3 and V is TRBV20-1; 16 nucleotides align to TRBD2. Germline CDR1 is DFQATT and CDR2 is SNEGSKA (reference sequence). The V and J ends lost 1 base and 2 bases, in that order; junction bases with no gene match: 6. This CDR3 comprises 18 residues. The chain's CDR3 is CSARAGLAGGRDTDTQYF. CDR3 DNA: TGCAGTGCTAGAGCGGGACTAGCGGGGGGGCGGGACACAGATACGCAGTATTTT.

J is TRBJ1-2 and V is TRBV7-9; D is ambiguous. The CDR3 spans 14 residues. Between the trimmed V and J ends, which lost 5 bases and 7 bases, there was a span of 17 bases. The germline CDR1 and CDR2 sequences are SEHNR and FQNEAQ (reference sequence). The CDR3 loop reads CASSRGALRLGYTF. In DNA form, the CDR3 reads TGTGCCAGCAGCCGAGGTGCGCTGAGGCTTGGCTACACCTTC.

A few counts support this clonotype. The J gene is TRBJ1-1, the V gene TRBV28, with D unclear. This CDR3 has 18 residues. Deletions cut 2 bases from V and 0 bases from J, with 19 bases between. The V gene's germline CDR1 is MDHEN and CDR2 SYDVKM. The CDR3: CASSLHPPPGRMNTEAFF. For the CDR3, the DNA is TGTGCCAGCAGTTTACATCCGCCCCCGGGTCGCATGAACACTGAAGCTTTCTTT.

The chain is built from TRBV5-5 and TRBJ1-1; 9 nucleotides align to TRBD1. The CDR3 totals 18 residues. The J segment lost 5 bases and the V segment lost 0 bases, leaving 14 bases of the junction unmatched. In germline, CDR1 is SGHKS, CDR2 YYEKEE (reference sequence). Here the CDR3 reads CASSLAWGQGLGLTEAFF. In DNA, the CDR3 is TGTGCCAGCAGCTTGGCTTGGGGACAGGGTCTCGGGTTGACTGAAGCTTTCTTT.

The chain employs TRBV5-1 and TRBJ2-2; D not certain. The CDR3 length is 21 residues. Trimming took 1 base from V and 0 from J, leaving 25 bases between them. Germline V CDR1 and CDR2: SGHRS, YFSETQ. CDR3 sequence reads: CASSLSGLTDAGHPNTGELFF. In DNA form, the CDR3 reads TGCGCCAGCAGCTTGAGTGGGCTAACCGATGCAGGTCACCCGAACACCGGGGAGCTGTTTTTT.

This clonotype was seen more than once but under ten times. J is TRBJ2-3 and V is TRBV20-1; TRBD2 matches at 9 bases. This CDR3 spans 15 amino acids. The V segment lost 6 bases and the J segment 2 bases; nucleotides outside the gene matches: 9. Germline V gene lookup returns CDR1 DFQATT and CDR2 SNEGSKA (reference sequence). This chain's CDR3 is CSAELAGRSTDTQYF. In DNA, the CDR3 is TGCAGTGCAGAGCTAGCGGGGCGATCCACAGATACGCAGTATTTT.

This clonotype was seen a handful of times. The J gene is TRBJ1-1, the V gene TRBV5-1; TRBD1 agrees at 12 bases. Trimming removed 4 bases from V and 6 bases from J; junction bases left unmatched: 7. The CDR3 totals 15 residues. Germline V gene sequence: CDR1 SGHRS, CDR2 YFSETQ. The CDR3 loop is CASSQQGQGASEAFF. In DNA, the CDR3 is TGCGCCAGCAGCCAACAGGGACAGGGGGCGTCTGAAGCTTTCTTT.

A few counts support this clonotype. The J gene is TRBJ2-1, the V gene TRBV5-1; the match to TRBD1 covers 8 bases. The CDR3 loop spans 15 amino acids. V lost 1 base to trimming and J lost 5 bases; unmatched junction nucleotides: 5. Per germline, CDR1 SGHRS and CDR2 YFSETQ. CDR3 amino acids: CASSLWQGADNEQFF. DNA of the CDR3: TGCGCCAGCAGCTTGTGGCAGGGGGCGGACAATGAGCAGTTCTTC.

The V and J genes are TRBV6-5 and TRBJ1-1, with 9 bases fitting TRBD1. Per germline, CDR1 MNHEY and CDR2 SVGAGI. The V gene end was trimmed by 4 bases and the J gene end by 5 bases; junction bases not matched to a gene: 8. The CDR3 totals 15 residues. The CDR3 nucleotides are TGTGCCAGCAGTTTTTCTGGGACAGGGTGGACTGAAGCTTTCTTT. Protein sequence: CASSFSGTGWTEAFF.

This clonotype was observed a few times. V and J are TRBV12-3 or TRBV12-4 and TRBJ2-3, with 7 positions matching TRBD1. There are 14 residues in the CDR3. Trimming took 7 bases from V and 3 from J; bases not matched to a gene: 7. CDR3 sequence reads: CASTVDRATDTQYF. Written as DNA, the CDR3 is TGTGCCAGCACCGTAGACAGGGCGACAGATACGCAGTATTTT.

This chain joins TRBV15 and TRBJ2-2; possibly TRBD2 for D (5 bases). From germline, CDR1 is LNHNV and CDR2 YYDKDF (reference sequence). The CDR3 has 17 amino acids. The V end lost 0 bases, the J end lost 1 base, and 12 bases lay between the germline ends. DNA of the CDR3: TGTGCCACCAGCAGAGATATTCTAGCCATGAACACCGGGGAGCTGTTTTTT. Its translation: CATSRDILAMNTGELFF.

The sample holds many counts of this clonotype. The chain links TRBV12-3 or TRBV12-4 to TRBJ1-4; D call uncertain. This CDR3 has 13 amino acids. Deletions cut 3 bases from V and 4 bases from J, with 6 bases between. The CDR3 DNA reads TGTGCCAGCAGTTTTGGGGTTAATGAAAAACTGTTTTTT. The encoded protein is CASSFGVNEKLFF.

This clonotype was seen at least ten times. The rearrangement uses TRBV20-1 and TRBJ2-7, with D perhaps matching TRBD1 (5 bases). From germline, CDR1 is DFQATT and CDR2 SNEGSKA (reference sequence). This CDR3 is 12 amino acids long. Trimming cost V 5 bases and J 5 bases, with 13 bases left between them. The CDR3 sequence is CSARRGQDEQYF. The DNA of the CDR3 is TGCAGTGCTCGTAGGGGCCAAGACGAGCAGTACTTC.